The 29 T cell receptor beta chains presented below share a single source sample, sequenced in a study of T cell responses to AZD1222 COVID-19 vaccine. TCRdb's table, derived via immunoSEQ multiplex PCR, lists solely in-frame clones and lacks some. The sample contains around 270,000 clones, approximately 94% of which appear only once. Sequenced here: peripheral blood, sampled 28 days after the second AZD1222 dose. These receptors originate from an adult who received the AZD1222 COVID-19 vaccine.

This chain connects TRBV27 to TRBJ1-2; the D gene is possibly TRBD1 (5 bases). Trimming removed 3 bases from V and 0 bases from J, with 8 bases in between. This CDR3 has 14 residues. Looked up from germline, CDR1 is MNHEY and CDR2 is SMNVEV (reference sequence). The CDR3 protein is CASSFAGSNYGYTF. Written as DNA, the CDR3 is TGTGCCAGCAGTTTTGCAGGGTCTAACTATGGCTACACCTTC.

The genes are TRBV2 and TRBJ1-4; no definite D call. Germline-derived CDR1 and CDR2 are SNHLY and FYNNEI. CDR3 size: 15 residues. The CDR3 reads CATLRSSVTNEKLFF. CDR3 nucleotides: TGTGCTACCCTCCGTTCGTCTGTAACTAATGAAAAACTGTTTTTT. Supplemented by reference TRBV2 and TRBJ1-4, the full variable domain reads EPEVTQTPSHQVTQMGQEVILRCVPISNHLYFYWYRQILGQKVEFLVSFYNNEISEKSEIFDDQFSVERPDGSNFTLKIRSTKLEDSAMYFCATLRSSVTNEKLFFGSGTQLSVL.

The chain employs TRBV24-1 and TRBJ2-5, with D perhaps TRBD1 (6 bases). The germline V gene encodes CDR1 KGHDR and CDR2 SFDVKD. V lost 5 bases to trimming and J lost 1 base, with 13 bases between them. The CDR3 is made up of 15 amino acids. CDR3 sequence: CATSAEGTSQETQYF. The DNA of the CDR3 is TGTGCCACCAGTGCCGAAGGGACAAGCCAAGAGACCCAGTACTTC.

This chain joins TRBV20-1 and TRBJ2-1, with 11 bases matching TRBD2. Germline CDR1 and CDR2: DFQATT and SNEGSKA (reference sequence). Unmatched junction bases numbered 10, after V lost 3 bases and J lost 3 bases. CDR3 size: 17 residues. The CDR3 region has the DNA TGCAGTGCTAGTGTTCGGGCTAGCGGGAGGCACTACAATGAGCAGTTCTTC. It yields the protein CSASVRASGRHYNEQFF.

The chain uses TRBV10-3 and TRBJ2-1; maybe TRBD2 (5 bases). The CDR3 extends over 18 amino acids. Between the trimmed V and J ends, which lost 3 bases and 0 bases, there was a span of 18 bases. Germline V gene data show CDR1 as ENHRY and CDR2 as SYGVKD. This CDR3 is CAISEGILALSSYNEQFF. CDR3 coding DNA: TGTGCCATCAGTGAAGGTATCCTAGCTCTGAGCTCCTACAATGAGCAGTTCTTC.

This clone was observed once. J is TRBJ1-2 and V is TRBV7-2, with D possibly being TRBD1 (5 bases). V lost 4 bases and J 8 bases, leaving 17 bases between the germline ends. Germline CDR1 reads SGHTA; CDR2 reads FQGNSA. The CDR3 is 14 residues long. The CDR3 coding sequence is TGTGCCAGCAGCTCCCCGGCAGGGCAGAGGGGCTACACCTTC. It is translated as CASSSPAGQRGYTF.

The chain joins TRBV18 to TRBJ1-1; possible D gene TRBD1, 6 bases. This CDR3 comprises 17 residues. Germline CDR1 and CDR2: KGHSH and LQKENI. Trimming removed 4 bases at V and 0 bases at J, with 18 bases between. The CDR3: CASSRTGTGGLNTEAFF. CDR3 sequence (DNA): TGTGCCAGCTCACGAACCGGGACGGGGGGGCTGAACACTGAAGCTTTCTTT.

The chain combines TRBV6-5 with TRBJ1-1; D might be TRBD1 (5 bases). Germline CDR1 reads MNHEY; CDR2 reads SVGAGI. This CDR3 contains 13 residues. The V end was cut by 1 base, the J end by 4 bases, with 7 bases between. The CDR3 region has the DNA TGTGCCAGCAGTTACTTCGGGGGCACTGAAGCTTTCTTT. It yields the protein CASSYFGGTEAFF.

This chain uses TRBV25-1 with TRBJ2-4, with TRBD1 matching over 9 bases. Germline CDR1 reads MGHDK; CDR2 reads SYGVNS. V lost 2 bases and J lost 2; bases outside the gene matches: 10. There are 18 residues in the CDR3. This chain's CDR3 is CASSEGDRAERSKNIQYF. In DNA form, the CDR3 reads TGTGCCAGCAGTGAAGGGGACAGGGCCGAAAGGTCCAAAAACATTCAGTACTTC.

This clone was recorded a few times. This rearrangement joins TRBV6-5 to TRBJ1-5; D remains ambiguous. CDR3 length: 13 amino acids. The V and J ends lost 4 bases and 4 bases respectively, with 8 bases between them. Germline-derived CDR1 and CDR2 are MNHEY and SVGAGI. The CDR3 bases are TGTGCCAGCAGTTTGCAGCTGAATCAGCCCCAGCATTTT. It codes for CASSLQLNQPQHF.

The CDR3 DNA is TGTGCCAGCAGCGTAGTAGGCAGGCCTACTCAGGGGGGCTACACCTTC. This translates into CASSVVGRPTQGGYTF. The chain links TRBV9 to TRBJ1-2; D may be TRBD1 (6 bases). Trimming cost V 0 bases and J 8 bases, with 20 bases left between them. Germline V gene data show CDR1 as SGDLS and CDR2 as YYNGEE. The CDR3 contains 16 residues.

The chain carries TRBV4-3 and TRBJ1-5, with D hard to call. This CDR3 comprises 16 residues. Germline V gene sequence: CDR1 LGHNA, CDR2 YSLEER. V lost 1 base, J lost 2 bases, and 12 bases lay in between. This chain's CDR3 is CASSQVWDRGNQPQHF. In DNA, the CDR3 is TGCGCCAGCAGCCAAGTGTGGGATAGGGGCAATCAGCCCCAGCATTTT.

The sample holds one count of this clone. The chain joins TRBV7-9 to TRBJ2-1, with 7 positions matching TRBD2. CDR3 length: 17 residues. Germline trimming cut 3 bases from V and 0 bases from J; bases unmatched to any gene: 8. The germline V gene has CDR1 SEHNR and CDR2 FQNEAQ (reference sequence). The chain's CDR3 is CASSLGGERSSYNEQFF. As DNA, the CDR3 is TGTGCCAGCAGCTTGGGGGGGGAGCGCAGCTCCTACAATGAGCAGTTCTTC.

The J gene is TRBJ2-7, the V gene TRBV27; tentative D call: TRBD1 (6 bases). V shed 6 bases and J shed 2 bases, with 17 bases lying between them. The CDR3 is 15 residues long. The germline CDR1 and CDR2 sequences are MNHEY and SMNVEV (reference sequence). CDR3 coding DNA: TGTGCCAGCAGACCCGCCGGGACAAGGGCCTACGAGCAGTACTTC. Amino acids: CASRPAGTRAYEQYF.

This sequence joins TRBV6-5 and TRBJ2-7; D is unresolved. CDR1 is MNHEY, CDR2 SVGAGI, per germline. The CDR3 loop spans 15 amino acids. Trimming shortened V by 0 bases and J by 5 bases, and 14 bases separated the two germline ends. For the CDR3, the DNA is TGTGCCAGCAGTTACTCGATTGGCTATCCCAACGAGCAGTACTTC. This sequence encodes CASSYSIGYPNEQYF.

The rearrangement joins TRBV6-5 to TRBJ2-7; TRBD1 agrees at 8 bases. Germline trimming cut 5 bases from V and 3 bases from J; bases unmatched to any gene: 6. The CDR3 covers 14 residues. Germline lookup yields CDR1 MNHEY and CDR2 SVGAGI. In DNA, the CDR3 is TGTGCCAGCAGTAGGGACAGGATCCTCTACGAGCAGTACTTC. This translates into CASSRDRILYEQYF.

The chain recombines TRBV13 with TRBJ2-5; D gene ambiguous. Trimming pared 7 bases from V and 9 bases from J, leaving 18 bases between. Germline loops: CDR1 PRHDT, CDR2 FYEKMQ (reference sequence). There are 13 residues in the CDR3. CDR3 coding DNA: TGTGCCAGCAAGCCCCCCTCACTGGGGTCCCAGTACTTC. Protein product: CASKPPSLGSQYF.

In regard to this clone: The same CDR3 arises from other DNA sequences in this sample as well. CDR3 amino acids: CASSYSGEQYF. The CDR3, as DNA: TGTGCCAGCAGTTACTCGGGAGAGCAGTACTTC. The chain carries TRBV6-5 and TRBJ2-7; D is ambiguous. CDR1 MNHEY and CDR2 SVGAGI come from the germline V gene. The CDR3 consists of 11 residues. V lost 0 bases and J 7 bases, leaving 4 bases between the germline ends.

The rearrangement links TRBV28 to TRBJ1-2; 8 positions match TRBD1. J lost 8 bases, V lost 7 bases, and 9 bases had no gene match. Looked up from germline, CDR1 is MDHEN and CDR2 is SYDVKM. This CDR3 contains 13 residues. In DNA, the CDR3 is TGTGCCAGCAACATGGACAGGGAGGAGGGCTACACCTTC. Encoded protein: CASNMDREEGYTF.

The chain employs TRBV7-2 and TRBJ1-4; TRBD1 aligns across 8 bases. The CDR3 loop spans 14 amino acids. J lost 7 bases, V lost 3 bases, and 4 bases had no gene match. Germline V lookup: CDR1 SGHTA, CDR2 FQGNSA. The CDR3 loop is CASSLDRASEKLFF. The CDR3 nucleotides read TGTGCCAGCAGCTTGGACAGGGCAAGTGAAAAACTGTTTTTT.

This clone was found once. V gene TRBV18 combines with J gene TRBJ2-1, with 10 nucleotides matching TRBD1. V lost 6 bases to trimming and J lost 7 bases; unmatched junction nucleotides: 15. Germline CDR1 is KGHSH and CDR2 is LQKENI. CDR3 length equals 17 residues. CDR3 sequence: CASSAPRGTGAPNEQFF. The CDR3 DNA follows: TGTGCCAGCTCCGCCCCCCGGGGGACAGGGGCCCCAAATGAGCAGTTCTTC.

This clone was picked up one time. The rearrangement links TRBV2 to TRBJ2-5; possibly TRBD1 for D (5 bases). This CDR3 comprises 13 residues. Germline CDR1 SNHLY, CDR2 FYNNEI. Deletions cut 5 bases from V and 2 bases from J, with 9 bases between. The CDR3 here is CASSQGAQETQYF. The CDR3 region has the DNA TGTGCCAGCAGTCAAGGGGCACAAGAGACCCAGTACTTC. The whole variable domain, remainder taken from reference TRBV2 and TRBJ2-5, is EPEVTQTPSHQVTQMGQEVILRCVPISNHLYFYWYRQILGQKVEFLVSFYNNEISEKSEIFDDQFSVERPDGSNFTLKIRSTKLEDSAMYFCASSQGAQETQYFGPGTRLLVL.

The chain couples TRBV11-2 to TRBJ2-3, with 16 bases aligning to TRBD2. Germline CDR1 is SGHAT and CDR2 is FQNNGV. This CDR3 spans 16 amino acids. Germline trimming cut 6 bases from V and 14 bases from J; bases unmatched to any gene: 14. The CDR3 DNA is TGTGCCAGCAGACCGCGCGTGGGACTAGCGGGAGGGCCGCTGTATTTT. Translated, it gives CASRPRVGLAGGPLYF.

A word on this clone: The sample carries other DNA sequences with the same CDR3. The V call is TRBV7-9, the J call TRBJ2-1; D may be TRBD2 (5 bases). V lost 2 bases and J 4 bases, leaving 6 bases between the germline ends. The V gene's germline CDR1 is SEHNR and CDR2 FQNEAQ (reference sequence). CDR3 length: 13 residues. The CDR3, as DNA: TGTGCCAGCAGCTTAAGCGGTTACAATGAGCAGTTCTTC. Amino acids: CASSLSGYNEQFF. Together with reference TRBV7-9 and TRBJ2-1, the CDR3 gives the full variable domain: DTGVSQNPRHKITKRGQNVTFRCDPISEHNRLYWYRQTLGQGPEFLTYFQNEAQLEKSRLLSDRFSAERPKGSFSTLEIQRTEQGDSAMYLCASSLSGYNEQFFGPGTRLTVL.

The CDR3 spells CASSFGSGANVLTF. The CDR3 DNA sequence: TGTGCCAGCAGTTTTGGATCTGGGGCCAACGTCCTGACTTTC. The chain joins TRBV27 to TRBJ2-6; D uncertain. Germline CDR1 reads MNHEY; CDR2 reads SMNVEV (reference sequence). Deletions cut 3 bases from V and 1 base from J, with 4 bases between. The CDR3 length is 14 residues.

This clone was found once. The chain is built from TRBV9 and TRBJ1-2, with D possibly TRBD1 on 6 matching bases. Per germline, CDR1 SGDLS and CDR2 YYNGEE. This CDR3 contains 16 residues. Trimming removed 4 bases from V and 4 bases from J, with 20 bases in between. CDR3 loop: CASSSARTGWGYGYTF. CDR3 DNA sequence: TGTGCCAGCAGCTCCGCCCGTACAGGGTGGGGCTATGGCTACACCTTC.

The chain has TRBV12-2 and TRBJ2-1; TRBD2, the table's D call, was not compared with the DNA. TRBV12-2 is designated a pseudogene. The length of the CDR3 is 16 residues. In nucleotides, the CDR3 is TGTGCAAGTCGCCCGGGTAGGGGCGGGAGGTACAATGAGCAGTTCTTC. It yields the protein CASRPGRGGRYNEQFF.

The chain employs TRBV7-8 and TRBJ2-7, with D hard to call. Germline values: CDR1 SGHVS, CDR2 FQNEAQ. Deletions cut 5 bases from V and 0 bases from J, with 14 bases between. There are 15 residues in the CDR3. CDR3 nucleotides: TGTGCCAGCAGCCCGCGACCGAACCCCTCCTACGAGCAGTACTTC. Amino acids: CASSPRPNPSYEQYF.

This rearrangement joins TRBV6-6 to TRBJ1-6; D might be TRBD1 (5 bases). Between the trimmed V and J ends, which lost 5 bases and 5 bases, there was a span of 19 bases. The CDR3 contains 17 residues. Germline CDR1 reads MNHNY; CDR2 reads SVGAGI (reference sequence). The CDR3 region has the DNA TGTGCCAGCAGTCAAAACACGGGACCAATAAATAATTCACCCCTCCACTTT. This encodes CASSQNTGPINNSPLHF.